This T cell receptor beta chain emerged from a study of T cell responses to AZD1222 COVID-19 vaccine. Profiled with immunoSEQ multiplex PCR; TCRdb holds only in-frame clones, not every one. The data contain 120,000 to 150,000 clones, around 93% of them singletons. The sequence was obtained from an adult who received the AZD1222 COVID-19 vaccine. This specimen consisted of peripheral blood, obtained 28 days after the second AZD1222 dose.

In DNA, the CDR3 is TGTGCCAGCAGCAACCCCAAGACTAGGGCTCGGACAGATACGCAGTATTTT. It is translated as CASSNPKTRARTDTQYF. This chain links TRBV5-4 with TRBJ2-3, with D possibly matching TRBD2 (6 bases). The CDR3 is 17 residues long. Germline V lookup: CDR1 SGHNT, CDR2 YYREEE (reference sequence). With 4 bases removed from V and 3 bases from J, the gap between germline ends came to 21 bases.